The TCR beta chain under discussion was sequenced for a study of Graves' ophthalmopathy and Graves' hyperthyroidism. The study's findings and limits: Blood was where most expanded thyroid clonotypes above 0.001 frequency also turned up.

Regarding this clonotype: Its antigen is still unknown.

The study recruited hyperthyroidism patients aged 18 to 65 who were newly diagnosed, under 2 months' duration. Clinical symptoms, serum thyroxine, TRAb, thyroid ultrasound and orbital computed tomography formed the basis of diagnosis. CDR3 length: 13 amino acids. V was clipped by 7 bases and J by 3 bases, with 12 bases between them. TCR beta CDR3 amplification used RNA transcripts. The authors performed first-round RT-PCR with HTBI primers and then a second-round multiplex PCR. Using its own MiXCR run on the multiplex PCR reads, TCRdb lists one record per CDR3 protein. The table lists roughly 400,000 distinct CDR3 sequences, about a sixth of them singletons.

This chain links TRBV12-3 or TRBV12-4 with TRBJ1-1; a possible D gene is TRBD1 (6 bases). Sequencing input: peripheral blood. This sequence originates from an adult woman with stable Graves' hyperthyroidism. CDR3 amino acids: CASNFEGDTEAFF. The CDR3 coding sequence is TGTGCCAGCAATTTTGAGGGGGACACTGAAGCTTTCTTT.